This TCR beta chain was found in a study of beta chain features in type 1 diabetes. Overall study findings and caveats: Type 1 diabetes patients showed a moderate but significant shortening of TCRB CDR3s in all four CD4+ subsets.

The sample holds a few counts of this clone. Its cognate antigen is unknown. Expressed TCRB transcripts were sequenced because the isolated RNA had all been reverse transcribed beforehand. Method: immunoSEQ multiplex PCR; TCRdb's copy keeps in-frame clones and lacks some. This table has under 500,000 clones, roughly 31% appearing once. This CDR3 has 13 amino acids. Trimming removed 0 bases from V and 2 bases from J, with 8 bases in between. Germline values: CDR1 GTSNPN, CDR2 SVGIG (reference sequence). The rearrangement uses TRBV30 and TRBJ2-7; D might be TRBD2 (6 bases). Sequenced material: naive CD4+ T cells from blood. The TCR originated in a man aged 18 to 29 in good health. CDR3 residues: CAWSVGTAYEQYF. The CDR3, as DNA: TGTGCCTGGAGTGTCGGGACTGCCTACGAGCAGTACTTC. Filled out from reference TRBV30 and TRBJ2-7, the complete variable domain reads SQTIHQWPATLVQPVGSPLSLECTVEGTSNPNLYWYRQAAGRGLQLLFYSVGIGQISSEVPQNLSASRPQDRQFILSSKKLLLSDSGFYLCAWSVGTAYEQYFGPGTRLTVT.